Listed here are 27 T cell receptor beta chains from one sample, sequenced in a study of T cell repertoires in cytomegalovirus infection. Their antigen targets remain unknown. TCRdb reprocessed the reads via MiXCR and lists one record per CDR3 protein. The sample has about half a million distinct CDR3 sequences; about 33% are singletons. The sample was cultured PBMCs, taken from culture after CMV antigen stimulation. The receptors shown here come from a human donor in good health (CMV status not recorded). Some clones in this sample may be carry-over from other donors' samples.

This clonotype was seen a few times. The chain joins TRBV6-6 to TRBJ2-7; 8 nucleotides align to TRBD1. Germline V lookup: CDR1 MNHNY, CDR2 SVGAGI (reference sequence). The trim removed 2 bases at V and 7 bases at J, leaving 7 bases unmatched. CDR3 length: 14 amino acids. As DNA, the CDR3 is TGTGCCAGCAGTTACCGGACAGGGCTACTGGAGCAGTACTTC. Residues: CASSYRTGLLEQYF.

V and J are TRBV20-1 and TRBJ2-1; D is perhaps TRBD2 (6 bases). The CDR3 covers 16 residues. Trimming took off 0 bases at V and 4 bases at J, with 16 bases between the two ends. Germline V CDR1 and CDR2: DFQATT, SNEGSKA (reference sequence). CDR3 loop: CSARDGGSTAYNEQFF. The CDR3 DNA reads as TGCAGTGCTAGAGATGGGGGGTCAACGGCGTACAATGAGCAGTTCTTC.

The chain carries TRBV19 and TRBJ2-1; possibly TRBD1 for D (5 bases). Per the germline V gene, CDR1 is LNHDA and CDR2 is SQIVND (reference sequence). V dropped 5 bases and J dropped 5 bases, with 10 bases sitting between them. The CDR3 totals 13 residues. DNA of the CDR3: TGTGCCAGTAGTTACAGGTTCCACAATGAGCAGTTCTTC. Its translation is CASSYRFHNEQFF.

Written as DNA, the CDR3 is TGTGCCAGCAGTTTTTACACCGGGGAGCTGTTTTTT. Translation gives CASSFYTGELFF. The genes are TRBV12-3 or TRBV12-4 and TRBJ2-2, with no clear D. The CDR3 runs to 12 residues. Trimming pared 3 bases from V and 3 bases from J, leaving 2 bases between.

The J gene is TRBJ1-2, the V gene TRBV7-9; D is unresolved. Deletions cut 4 bases from V and 6 bases from J, with 21 bases between. Per the germline V gene, CDR1 is SEHNR and CDR2 is FQNEAQ (reference sequence). This CDR3 contains 16 residues. For the CDR3, the DNA is TGTGCCAGCAGCTCCCGGGCCAATCCTAGGAAGGATGGCTACACCTTC. Amino acid sequence: CASSSRANPRKDGYTF.

This chain uses TRBV19 with TRBJ1-1, with TRBD1 matching 7 bases. Germline lookup yields CDR1 LNHDA and CDR2 SQIVND (reference sequence). The CDR3 spans 15 residues. V was clipped by 1 base and J by 0 bases; unmatched bases: 2. The CDR3: CASSIGQGLNTEAFF. The CDR3 DNA reads as TGTGCCAGTAGTATAGGACAGGGACTGAACACTGAAGCTTTCTTT.

This clonotype was found a few times. This rearrangement joins TRBV10-3 to TRBJ2-2; 10 bases agree with TRBD1. The CDR3 spans 15 residues. The V gene's germline CDR1 is ENHRY and CDR2 SYGVKD. V was clipped by 3 bases and J by 5 bases; unmatched bases: 3. CDR3 amino acids: CAISDGQGGTGELFF. CDR3 DNA: TGTGCCATCAGTGATGGACAGGGGGGGACCGGGGAGCTGTTTTTT.

A remark on this clonotype: A much more abundant neighbour one base away suggests this may be a read error. V usage is TRBV6-2 or TRBV6-3 and J usage is TRBJ2-7; possible D gene TRBD2, 5 bases. The CDR3 length is 12 residues. Germline loops: CDR1 MNHEY, CDR2 SVGEGT. Trimming took off 6 bases at V and 2 bases at J, with 8 bases between the two ends. This chain's CDR3 is CASRPGTYEQYF. CDR3 nucleotide sequence: TGTGCCAGCAGACCCGGGACCTACGAGCAGTACTTC.

This clonotype was recorded many times. The chain joins TRBV7-2 to TRBJ2-1, with 8 bases aligning to TRBD2. With 5 bases clipped from V and 7 bases from J, the junction kept 10 bases outside the gene matches. CDR1 is SGHTA, CDR2 FQGNSA, per germline. This CDR3 contains 15 residues. CDR3 loop: CASSGEGTSWNEQFF. The CDR3, as DNA: TGTGCCAGCAGCGGCGAAGGGACTAGTTGGAATGAGCAGTTCTTC.

The gene calls are TRBV6-5 and TRBJ2-7; 13 bases map to TRBD2. This CDR3 comprises 15 residues. Germline CDR1 and CDR2: MNHEY and SVGAGI. Losses at the gene ends were 6 bases for V and 2 bases for J; bases not matched to a gene: 4. The CDR3 nucleotides read TGTGCCAGCAGGACCGGACTAGCGGGAGCCTACGAGCAGTACTTC. Protein: CASRTGLAGAYEQYF.

This clonotype was found a few times. V gene TRBV12-3 or TRBV12-4 combines with J gene TRBJ2-7, with TRBD2 identical over 9 bases. V was pared by 5 bases and J by 2 bases, with 13 bases of the junction left unmatched. The CDR3 is made up of 17 amino acids. CDR3 DNA sequence: TGTGCCAGCAGTCCCCCTAGGGGAGCGGGAGGAACCTACGAGCAGTACTTC. Translating gives CASSPPRGAGGTYEQYF.

This clonotype was observed a few times. The chain employs TRBV7-2 and TRBJ2-6; D is unclear. CDR1 is SGHTA, CDR2 FQGNSA, per germline. V lost 3 bases and J lost 2, with 11 bases in between. CDR3 size: 16 residues. CDR3 loop: CASSFSMSTGANVLTF. CDR3 sequence (DNA): TGTGCCAGCAGCTTCTCCATGTCAACTGGGGCCAACGTCCTGACTTTC.

V and J are TRBV20-1 and TRBJ1-5; D uncertain. CDR3 length: 14 amino acids. Germline CDR1 and CDR2: DFQATT and SNEGSKA (reference sequence). Trimming shortened V by 1 base and J by 6 bases, and 13 bases separated the two germline ends. Written as DNA, the CDR3 is TGCAGTGCTAGAGGTCGCAAGGTGGGTCAGCCCCAGCATTTT. It encodes CSARGRKVGQPQHF.

The chain joins TRBV7-9 to TRBJ1-6; 8 positions agree with TRBD1. The length of the CDR3 is 16 residues. V was clipped by 5 bases and J by 8 bases; unmatched bases: 11. The V gene's germline CDR1 is SEHNR and CDR2 FQNEAQ (reference sequence). This chain's CDR3 is CASSDHRDRSYSPLHF. The CDR3 DNA reads TGTGCCAGCAGCGACCACCGGGACAGGTCCTATTCACCCCTCCACTTT.

This clonotype was seen at least ten times. The chain links TRBV7-9 to TRBJ1-2; D gene uncertain. Germline values: CDR1 SEHNR, CDR2 FQNEAQ (reference sequence). V was shortened by 2 bases and J by 4 bases, with 11 bases between the two germline ends. The CDR3 totals 14 residues. Here the CDR3 DNA reads TGTGCCAGCAGCTTATCCAGGTTGGGCTATGGCTACACCTTC. Its translation is CASSLSRLGYGYTF.

This clonotype was recorded at least ten times. The rearrangement joins TRBV6-2 or TRBV6-3 to TRBJ2-7; 11 positions match TRBD1. The CDR3 has 15 amino acids. J was trimmed by 5 bases and V by 6 bases; bases with no gene match: 9. CDR1 is MNHEY and CDR2 is SVGEGT in the germline V gene. The CDR3 protein is CASRLPGQGVNEQYV. The CDR3 bases are TGTGCCAGCAGACTCCCGGGACAGGGGGTCAACGAGCAGTACGTC.

This clonotype was found a few times. This chain links TRBV7-2 with TRBJ2-7; perhaps TRBD1 as D (7 bases). CDR1 and CDR2 (germline): SGHTA, FQGNSA. The V end was cut by 5 bases, the J end by 1 base, with 15 bases between. This CDR3 has 15 residues. CDR3 in DNA: TGTGCCAGCAGCCCCCAGGGGGGTCCATCCTACGAGCAGTACTTC. This sequence encodes CASSPQGGPSYEQYF.

This clonotype was seen ten or more times. This chain joins TRBV7-2 and TRBJ2-1; no clear D gene. The germline V gene encodes CDR1 SGHTA and CDR2 FQGNSA. Trimming shortened V by 6 bases and J by 4 bases, and 19 bases separated the two germline ends. CDR3 length equals 16 residues. CDR3 nucleotide sequence: TGTGCCAGCAGACCCGGCGTAGGGAAAGGATACAATGAGCAGTTCTTC. Protein: CASRPGVGKGYNEQFF. The full variable domain, completed using reference TRBV7-2 and TRBJ2-1, is GAGVSQSPSNKVTEKGKDVELRCDPISGHTALYWYRQSLGQGLEFLIYFQGNSAPDKSGLPSDRFSAERTGGSVSTLTIQRTQQEDSAVYLCASRPGVGKGYNEQFFGPGTRLTVL.

The rearrangement uses TRBV3-1 and TRBJ1-2; 9 bases are a match to TRBD1. With V trimmed by 1 base and J by 1 base, 7 bases remained unmatched. This CDR3 is built from 17 residues. Germline V gene sequence: CDR1 LGHDT, CDR2 YNNKEL (reference sequence). As DNA, the CDR3 is TGTGCCAGCAGCCAAGCGGCCGGGACAGGGAGTAACTATGGCTACACCTTC. Its protein is CASSQAAGTGSNYGYTF. The variable domain in full, with the rest retrieved from reference TRBV3-1 and TRBJ1-2, is DTAVSQTPKYLVTQMGNDKSIKCEQNLGHDTMYWYKQDSKKFLKIMFSYNNKELIINETVPNRFSPKSPDKAHLNLHINSLELGDSAVYFCASSQAAGTGSNYGYTFGSGTRLTVV.

The chain uses TRBV5-5 and TRBJ1-5, with D hard to call. CDR1 and CDR2 (germline): SGHKS, YYEKEE (reference sequence). CDR3 length: 20 residues. V was clipped by 0 bases and J by 0 bases, with 22 bases between them. The CDR3 sequence is CASSLVLGEAALYSNQPQHF. In nucleotides, the CDR3 is TGTGCCAGCAGCTTGGTTCTCGGGGAAGCGGCACTCTATAGCAATCAGCCCCAGCATTTT.

In this sample, this clonotype turned up a few times. V gene TRBV6-6 combines with J gene TRBJ2-7; a weak D match, TRBD2 (5 bases). This CDR3 is 16 amino acids long. V lost 6 bases and J lost 0, with 18 bases in between. Germline values: CDR1 MNHNY, CDR2 SVGAGI (reference sequence). CDR3 bases: TGTGCCAGCAGCCCGGCTGGAGCGGCGAGCTCCTACGAGCAGTACGTC. Translation: CASSPAGAASSYEQYV.

This clonotype was recorded a few times. The chain is built from TRBV5-4 and TRBJ2-6; 10 bases map to TRBD1. Trimming removed 4 bases from V and 0 bases from J; junction bases left unmatched: 4. CDR3 length equals 17 residues. From germline, CDR1 is SGHNT and CDR2 YYREEE (reference sequence). The CDR3, as DNA: TGTGCCAGCAGCCCCCGGGACAGGGGCTCTGGGGCCAACGTCCTGACTTTC. The encoded protein is CASSPRDRGSGANVLTF.

This clonotype was observed a handful of times. This chain uses TRBV4-1 with TRBJ2-7; maybe TRBD2 (6 bases). The germline V gene encodes CDR1 MGHRA and CDR2 YSYEKL. Trimming pared 0 bases from V and 4 bases from J, leaving 22 bases between. The CDR3 has 18 amino acids. DNA of the CDR3: TGCGCCAGCAGCCAAGATCCGATCAGGGCGGGACTCCTGTACGAGCAGTACTTC. Residues: CASSQDPIRAGLLYEQYF.

The CDR3 here is CAISGRPGRSLELFF. CDR3 DNA: TGTGCCATCAGTGGGAGACCGGGGCGTAGCCTAGAGCTGTTTTTT. The chain recombines TRBV10-3 with TRBJ2-2, with D perhaps assigned TRBD1 or TRBD2 (5 bases each). The CDR3 is 15 amino acids. V dropped 4 bases and J dropped 11 bases, with 20 bases sitting between them. Germline V CDR1 and CDR2: ENHRY, SYGVKD.

This chain connects TRBV12-3 or TRBV12-4 to TRBJ2-3; 9 positions match TRBD2. J lost 2 bases, V lost 6 bases, and 6 bases had no gene match. The CDR3 loop spans 15 amino acids. This CDR3 is CASRGTSRYTDTQYF. CDR3 sequence (DNA): TGTGCCAGCAGAGGGACTAGCCGGTACACAGATACGCAGTATTTT.

The chain is built from TRBV11-2 and TRBJ2-3; 11 nucleotides align to TRBD2. The CDR3 totals 17 residues. Per the germline V gene, CDR1 is SGHAT and CDR2 is FQNNGV. V lost 5 bases and J lost 5; bases outside the gene matches: 12. The CDR3, as DNA: TGTGCCAGCAGCCGAAGCATACTAGCGGGAGTGAAAGATACGCAGTATTTT. This translates into CASSRSILAGVKDTQYF.

This clonotype was observed a handful of times. The chain is built from TRBV20-1 and TRBJ1-1; D not certain. Per germline, CDR1 DFQATT and CDR2 SNEGSKA (reference sequence). The CDR3 loop spans 12 amino acids. Trimming took off 3 bases at V and 0 bases at J, with 5 bases between the two ends. CDR3 DNA: TGCAGTGCTAGTGTTTTGAACACTGAAGCTTTCTTT. This sequence encodes CSASVLNTEAFF.